This T cell receptor (beta chain) originates from a study of a mutant IDH1 vaccine in newly diagnosed glioma. Germline CDR1 and CDR2: SGHVS and FQNEAQ. J was trimmed by 4 bases and V by 5 bases; bases with no gene match: 3. The CDR3 is 13 amino acids. Notes on this clone: Its cognate antigen is unknown.

Some clones are missing from TCRdb's copy, which holds only in-frame ones; the method was immunoSEQ multiplex PCR. The table has tens of thousands of clones, approximately 80% seen once. Time point given: week 35, safety follow-up. The study gave 300 ug of mutant IDH1 20-mer peptide per vaccine dose, with topical imiquimod. Source: PBMCs, taken from a glioma patient whose treatment included an IDH1 peptide vaccine. The rearrangement links TRBV7-8 to TRBJ1-1; 8 bases agree with TRBD1. This clonotype was obtained from a man under 40 with glioma. CDR3 DNA: TGTGCCAGCAGCCAGGGGGCGAGCACTGAAGCTTTCTTT. Residues: CASSQGASTEAFF.